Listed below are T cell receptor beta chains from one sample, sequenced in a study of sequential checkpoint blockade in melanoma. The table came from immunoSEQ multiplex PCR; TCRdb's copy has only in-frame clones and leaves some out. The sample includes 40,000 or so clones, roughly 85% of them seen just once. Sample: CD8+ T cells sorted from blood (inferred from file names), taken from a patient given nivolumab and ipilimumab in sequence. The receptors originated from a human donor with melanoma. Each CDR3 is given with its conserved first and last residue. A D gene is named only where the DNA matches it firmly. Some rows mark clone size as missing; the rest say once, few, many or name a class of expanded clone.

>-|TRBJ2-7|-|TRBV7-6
TGTGCCAGCAGTCCCTTCGTGGGGCTAGCGATCAACGAGCAGTACTTC
CASSPFVGLAINEQYF
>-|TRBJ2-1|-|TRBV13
TGTGCCAGCAGCGCGACTACCTTGGGAGAGCAGTTCTTC
CASSATTLGEQFF
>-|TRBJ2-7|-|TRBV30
TGTGCCTGGATCCGTGCCGGCGAGCAGTACTTC
CAWIRAGEQYF
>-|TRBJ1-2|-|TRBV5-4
TGTGCCAGCAGCTTCAGGGGTGGCTATGGCTACACCTTC
CASSFRGGYGYTF
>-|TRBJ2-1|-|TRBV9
TGTGCCAGCAGCGTAGGAGATATGGGGGCTGGGGATGAGCAGTTCTTC
CASSVGDMGAGDEQFF
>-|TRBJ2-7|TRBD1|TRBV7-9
TGTGCCAGCAGCGACGGGACAGGGGCGAGGTTTTACGAGCAGTACTTC
CASSDGTGARFYEQYF
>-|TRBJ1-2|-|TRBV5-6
TGTGCCAGCACCCAAGTTGGGGCGGTGGGCCTCGGCTACACCTTC
CASTQVGAVGLGYTF
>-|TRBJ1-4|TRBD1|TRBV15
TGTGCCACCAGCAGAGATCTGGCAGGGGGCATTGAAAAACTGTTTTTT
CATSRDLAGGIEKLFF
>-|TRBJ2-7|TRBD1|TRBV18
TGTGCCAGCTCTCCAACCGGGACAGCCTACGAGCAGTACTTC
CASSPTGTAYEQYF
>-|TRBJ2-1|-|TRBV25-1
TGTGCCAGCAGTGAATTGGAGGGGACGTTTGAGCAGTTCTTC
CASSELEGTFEQFF
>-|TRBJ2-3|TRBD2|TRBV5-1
TGCGCCAGCAGACAAGGGACTAGCGGATACACAGATACGCAGTATTTT
CASRQGTSGYTDTQYF
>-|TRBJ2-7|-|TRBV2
TGTGCCAGCCGGGGCTACGAGCAGTACTTC
CASRGYEQYF
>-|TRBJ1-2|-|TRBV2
TGTGCCAGCGACCGGAGACAGTCTGGCTATGGCTACACCTTC
CASDRRQSGYGYTF
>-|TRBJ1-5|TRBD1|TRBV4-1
TGCGCCAGCAGCCAAGCTCCTGACAGGGGACGGCAGCCCCAGCATTTT
CASSQAPDRGRQPQHF
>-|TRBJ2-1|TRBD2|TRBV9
TGTGCCAGCAGCGAACTAGCGGGCTCCTACAATGAGCAGTTCTTC
CASSELAGSYNEQFF
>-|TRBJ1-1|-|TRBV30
TGTGCCTGGAGTGTACTTGCAGGGTTCGCTGAAGCTTTCTTT
CAWSVLAGFAEAFF
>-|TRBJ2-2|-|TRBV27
TGTGCCAGCAGTTTAGGAGGTGCCGGGGAGCTGTTTTTT
CASSLGGAGELFF
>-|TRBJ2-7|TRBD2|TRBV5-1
TGCGCCAGCAGCCAGAGACTAGCGGGAGCCCAACTAGACGAGCAGTACTTC
CASSQRLAGAQLDEQYF
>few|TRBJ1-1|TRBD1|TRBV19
TGTGCCACACGACAGGGGAACACTGAAGCTTTCTTT
CATRQGNTEAFF
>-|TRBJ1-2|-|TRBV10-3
TGTGCCATCAGTGAGTCGGGGCCTCGCAACTATGGCTACACCTTC
CAISESGPRNYGYTF
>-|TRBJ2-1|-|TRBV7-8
TGTGCCAGCAGCTTAGAAACTAACGCCTACAATGAGCAGTTCTTC
CASSLETNAYNEQFF
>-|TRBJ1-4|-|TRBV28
TGTGCCAGCAGTTTAAGAATAGCAACTGATGAAAAACTGTTTTTT
CASSLRIATDEKLFF
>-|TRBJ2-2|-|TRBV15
TGTGCCACCAGCAGTCTGCGGAGAGCGGAGAGCACCGGGGAGCTGTTTTTT
CATSSLRRAESTGELFF
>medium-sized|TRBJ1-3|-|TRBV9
TGTGCCAGCAGCGTGACAGGAAGTTTCTCTGGAAACACCATATATTTT
CASSVTGSFSGNTIYF
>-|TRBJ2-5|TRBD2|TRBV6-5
TGTGCCAGCAGTTACGTAGCGGGAGGGCCTGAGACCCAGTACTTC
CASSYVAGGPETQYF
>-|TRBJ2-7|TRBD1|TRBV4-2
TGTGCCAGCAGCCCCGTAGAGGGACAGGGCTCCTACGAGCAGTACTTC
CASSPVEGQGSYEQYF
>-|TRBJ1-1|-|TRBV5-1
TGCGCCAGCAGCTCAAGCGCAGGAGGAAACACTGAAGCTTTCTTT
CASSSSAGGNTEAFF
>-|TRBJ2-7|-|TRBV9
TGTGCCAGCAGCGCCGCGGGACAGCCGAACTACGAGCAGTACTTC
CASSAAGQPNYEQYF
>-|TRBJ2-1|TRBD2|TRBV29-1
TGCAGCGTTGTTACGAGCGGGAGCTATGAGCAGTTCTTC
CSVVTSGSYEQFF
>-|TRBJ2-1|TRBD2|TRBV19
TGTGCCAGCTCGTGGGGGGGATCCTACAATGAGCAGTTCTTC
CASSWGGSYNEQFF
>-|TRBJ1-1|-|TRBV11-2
TGTGCCAGCAGTCCTATGAACACTGAAGCTTTCTTT
CASSPMNTEAFF
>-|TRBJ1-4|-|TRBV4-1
TGCGCCAGCTCTGGACAGTCTAATGAAAAACTGTTTTTT
CASSGQSNEKLFF
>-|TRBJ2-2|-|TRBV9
TGTGCCAGCAGCGTAGTGGAGGGCGCGGAGCTGTTTTTT
CASSVVEGAELFF
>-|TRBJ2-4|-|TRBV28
TGTGCCAGCAGTTTAGGAACAGCGCCCAGGGACATTCAGTACTTC
CASSLGTAPRDIQYF
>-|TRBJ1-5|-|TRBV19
TGTGCCAGTAGTCACGGGGGGAGCAATCAGCCCCAGCATTTT
CASSHGGSNQPQHF
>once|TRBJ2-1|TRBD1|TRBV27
TGTGCCAGCAGTACAGGGGGCGCTTCCTACAATGAGCAGTTCTTC
CASSTGGASYNEQFF
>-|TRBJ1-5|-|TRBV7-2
TGTGCCAGCAGCCCCGGGGGTCAGCCCCAGCATTTT
CASSPGGQPQHF
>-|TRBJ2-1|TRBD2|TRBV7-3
TGTGCCAGCAGCTTAATAACTAGCGGTTACAATGAGCAGTTCTTC
CASSLITSGYNEQFF
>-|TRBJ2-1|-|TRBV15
TGTGCCACCAGCAGGAGGGGGTCCTACAATGAGCAGTTCTTC
CATSRRGSYNEQFF
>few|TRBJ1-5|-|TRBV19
TGTGCCAGTAAGGCGGGTGTGAGGCCCCAGCATTTT
CASKAGVRPQHF
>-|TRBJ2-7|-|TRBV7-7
TGTGCCAGCAGCTTAGGTGGCGGTTACGAGCAGTACTTC
CASSLGGGYEQYF